The clone carrying this TCR beta chain was recorded at least ten times. Its antigen is still unknown. The sample comes from a study of T-cell reconstitution after alpha-beta-depleted transplantation in children. This CDR3 contains 15 residues. The germline V gene has CDR1 SEHNR and CDR2 FQNEAQ (reference sequence). The ends were cut back, 5 bases at V and 4 bases at J, with 17 bases in the middle. Broader study findings: Surviving recipient T cells and thymic progenitors accounted for the high day-60 TCRbeta diversity observed in some patients.

Preparing the TCRbeta library involved the use of unique molecular identifiers. TCRdb re-called the PCR reads with MiXCR, one entry per CDR3 protein. The sample includes under 450,000 distinct CDR3 sequences, around 15% of them seen just once. The V gene is TRBV7-9, the J gene TRBJ1-2, with a tentative D call TRBD1 (5 bases). The source is a boy under two years old who had a stem cell transplant for Wiskott-Aldrich syndrome, so the T cells may come from the graft donor. This specimen consisted of PBMCs, mostly from graft donor cells, obtained 360 days after TCRalphabeta/CD19-depleted stem cell transplant. The CDR3 here is CASSLWGKDLYGYTF. CDR3 nucleotides: TGTGCCAGCAGCCTGTGGGGCAAGGACCTCTATGGCTACACCTTC.